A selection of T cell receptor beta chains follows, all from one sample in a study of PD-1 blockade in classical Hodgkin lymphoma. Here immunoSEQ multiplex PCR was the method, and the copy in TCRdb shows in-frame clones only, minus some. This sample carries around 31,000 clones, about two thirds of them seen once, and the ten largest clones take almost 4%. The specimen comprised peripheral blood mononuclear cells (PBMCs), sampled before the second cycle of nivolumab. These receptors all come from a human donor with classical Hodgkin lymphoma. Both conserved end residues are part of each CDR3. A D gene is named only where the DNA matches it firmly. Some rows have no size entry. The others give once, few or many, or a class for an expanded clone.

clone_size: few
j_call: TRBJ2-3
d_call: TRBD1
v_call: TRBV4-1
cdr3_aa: CASSQDRVWGTGDPDTQYF
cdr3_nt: TGCGCCAGCAGCCAAGATCGGGTCTGGGGGACAGGGGATCCAGATACGCAGTATTTT

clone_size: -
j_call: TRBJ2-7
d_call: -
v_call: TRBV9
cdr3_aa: CASSVLDASYEQYF
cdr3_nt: TGTGCCAGCAGCGTATTGGATGCTTCCTACGAGCAGTACTTC

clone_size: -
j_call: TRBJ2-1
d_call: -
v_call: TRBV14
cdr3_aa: CASSRQPYNEQFF
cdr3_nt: TGTGCCAGCAGCCGCCAGCCTTACAATGAGCAGTTCTTC

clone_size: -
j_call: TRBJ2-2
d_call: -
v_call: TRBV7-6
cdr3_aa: CASSPLEVRNTGELFF
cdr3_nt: TGTGCCAGCAGCCCGCTAGAGGTCAGAAACACCGGGGAGCTGTTTTTT

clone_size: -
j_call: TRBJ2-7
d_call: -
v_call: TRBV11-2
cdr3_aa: CASSSTEQYF
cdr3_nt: TGTGCCAGCAGTAGCACCGAGCAGTACTTC

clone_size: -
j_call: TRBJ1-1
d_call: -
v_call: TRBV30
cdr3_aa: CAWSEAGDTEAFF
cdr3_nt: TGTGCCTGGAGTGAAGCAGGGGACACTGAAGCTTTCTTT

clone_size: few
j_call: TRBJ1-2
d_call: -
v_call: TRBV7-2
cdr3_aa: CASSSQMLTGYGYTF
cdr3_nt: TGTGCCAGCAGCTCCCAGATGCTGACGGGCTATGGCTACACCTTC

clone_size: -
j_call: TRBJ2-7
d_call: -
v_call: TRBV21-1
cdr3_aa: CASSKRDRSYEQYF
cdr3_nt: TGTGCCAGCAGCAAACGGGACAGGTCCTACGAGCAGTACTTC

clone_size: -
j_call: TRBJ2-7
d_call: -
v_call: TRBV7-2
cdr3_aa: CASSLGQTNSYEQYF
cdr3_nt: TGTGCCAGCAGCTTAGGGCAGACAAACTCCTACGAGCAGTACTTC

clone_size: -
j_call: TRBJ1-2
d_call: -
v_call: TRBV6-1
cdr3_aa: CASRRPNYGYTF
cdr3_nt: TGTGCCAGCAGACGGCCTAACTATGGCTACACCTTC

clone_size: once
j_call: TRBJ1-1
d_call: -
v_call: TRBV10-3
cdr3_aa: CAISESTVGTEAFF
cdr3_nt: TGTGCCATCAGTGAGTCGACAGTTGGGACTGAAGCTTTCTTT

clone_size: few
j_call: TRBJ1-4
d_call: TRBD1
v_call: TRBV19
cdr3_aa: CATKDRGPTNEKLFF
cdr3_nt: TGTGCCACTAAGGACAGGGGGCCGACTAATGAAAAACTGTTTTTT

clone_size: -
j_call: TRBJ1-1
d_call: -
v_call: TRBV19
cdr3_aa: CASSMSASMNTEAFF
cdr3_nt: TGTGCCAGTAGTATGTCGGCTTCGATGAACACTGAAGCTTTCTTT

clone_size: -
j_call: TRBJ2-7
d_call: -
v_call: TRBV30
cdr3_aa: CAWSVGGPYEQYF
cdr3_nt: TGTGCCTGGAGTGTGGGGGGACCCTACGAGCAGTACTTC

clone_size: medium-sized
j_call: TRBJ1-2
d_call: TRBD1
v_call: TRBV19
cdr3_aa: CASSTTGEGGYTF
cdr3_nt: TGTGCCAGTAGTACGACAGGGGAGGGTGGCTACACCTTC

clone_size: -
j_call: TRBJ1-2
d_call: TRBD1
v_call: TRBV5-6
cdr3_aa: CASSWDRESYGYTF
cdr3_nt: TGTGCCAGCAGCTGGGACAGGGAAAGCTATGGCTACACCTTC

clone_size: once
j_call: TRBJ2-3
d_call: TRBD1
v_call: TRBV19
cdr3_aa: CASSPGTDTDTQYF
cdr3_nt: TGTGCCAGTAGTCCAGGGACAGACACAGATACGCAGTATTTT

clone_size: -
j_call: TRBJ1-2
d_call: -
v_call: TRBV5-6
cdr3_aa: CASSLAWTGAYGYTF
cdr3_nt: TGTGCCAGCAGCTTGGCTTGGACGGGGGCCTATGGCTACACCTTC

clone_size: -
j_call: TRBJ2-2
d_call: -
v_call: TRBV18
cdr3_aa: CASSPPVDTGELFF
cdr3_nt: TGTGCCAGCTCACCACCGGTGGACACCGGGGAGCTGTTTTTT

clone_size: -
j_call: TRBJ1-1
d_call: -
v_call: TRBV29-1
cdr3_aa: CSGRGAGGLNTEAFF
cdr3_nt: TGCAGCGGCCGAGGGGCAGGTGGGCTTAACACTGAAGCTTTCTTT

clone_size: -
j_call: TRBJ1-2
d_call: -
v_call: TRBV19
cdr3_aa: CASSMWTGANYGYTF
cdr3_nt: TGTGCCAGTAGTATGTGGACGGGAGCTAACTATGGCTACACCTTC

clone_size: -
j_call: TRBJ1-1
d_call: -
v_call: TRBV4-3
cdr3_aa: CASSQGRGAGTEAFF
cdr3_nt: TGCGCCAGCAGCCAAGGCCGGGGGGCGGGCACTGAAGCTTTCTTT

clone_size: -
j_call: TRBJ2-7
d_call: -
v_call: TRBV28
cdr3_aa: CASSFGGVGYEQYF
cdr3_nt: TGTGCCAGCAGTTTTGGGGGAGTGGGGTACGAGCAGTACTTC

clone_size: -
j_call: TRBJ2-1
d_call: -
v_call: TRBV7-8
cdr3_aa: CASSLVVWDPGADNEQFF
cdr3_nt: TGTGCCAGCAGCTTAGTTGTTTGGGATCCGGGGGCGGACAATGAGCAGTTCTTC

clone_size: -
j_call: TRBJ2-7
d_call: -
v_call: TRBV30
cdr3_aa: CAWSLESYEQYF
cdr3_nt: TGTGCCTGGAGTCTAGAATCCTACGAGCAGTACTTC

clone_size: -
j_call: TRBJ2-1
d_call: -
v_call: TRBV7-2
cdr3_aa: CASSLSYNEQFF
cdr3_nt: TGTGCCAGCAGCTTAAGCTACAATGAGCAGTTCTTC

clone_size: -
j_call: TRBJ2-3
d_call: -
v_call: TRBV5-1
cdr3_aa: CASSLSGLHTDTQYF
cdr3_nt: TGCGCCAGCAGCTTGTCCGGACTTCACACAGATACGCAGTATTTT

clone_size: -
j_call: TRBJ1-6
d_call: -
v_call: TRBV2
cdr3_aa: CASSALNSPLHF
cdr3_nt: TGTGCCAGCAGCGCATTAAATTCACCCCTCCACTTT

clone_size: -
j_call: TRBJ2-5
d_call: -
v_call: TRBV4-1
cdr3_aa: CASSQDRGREETQYF
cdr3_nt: TGCGCCAGCAGCCAAGACCGGGGTCGGGAAGAGACCCAGTACTTC

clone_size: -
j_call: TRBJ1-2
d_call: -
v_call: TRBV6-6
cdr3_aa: CASSYTQGGYTF
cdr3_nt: TGTGCCAGCAGTTACACCCAGGGTGGCTACACCTTC

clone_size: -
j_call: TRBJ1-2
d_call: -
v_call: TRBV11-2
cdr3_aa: CASDFGGNYGYTF
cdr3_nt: TGTGCCAGCGACTTTGGGGGTAACTATGGCTACACCTTC

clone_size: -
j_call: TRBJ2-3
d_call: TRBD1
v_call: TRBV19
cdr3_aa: CASSMRTGGSDTQYF
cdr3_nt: TGTGCCAGTAGTATGAGGACAGGGGGCTCCGATACGCAGTATTTT

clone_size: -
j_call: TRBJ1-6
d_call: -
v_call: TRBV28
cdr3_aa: CASTRRAPSNSPLHF
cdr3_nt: TGTGCCAGCACCAGAAGGGCCCCTTCGAATTCACCCCTCCACTTT

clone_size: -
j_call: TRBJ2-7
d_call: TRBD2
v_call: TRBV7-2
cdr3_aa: CASSLVLAGGRYEQYF
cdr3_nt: TGTGCCAGCAGCTTAGTCCTAGCGGGAGGGAGATACGAGCAGTACTTC

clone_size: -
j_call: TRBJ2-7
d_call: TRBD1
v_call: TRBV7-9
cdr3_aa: CASSLRGQGYEQYF
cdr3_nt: TGTGCCAGCAGCCTCAGAGGACAGGGTTACGAGCAGTACTTC

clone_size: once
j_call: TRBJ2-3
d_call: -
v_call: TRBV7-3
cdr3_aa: CASSPNGGQLSTDTQYF
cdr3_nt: TGTGCCAGCAGCCCTAATGGGGGGCAGCTTAGCACAGATACGCAGTATTTT